This T cell receptor beta chain stems from a study of T cell responses to AZD1222 COVID-19 vaccine. Findings and caveats of the study: Clonal diversity was possibly underestimated, and white British individuals and females predominated among donors.

Concerning this clone: Its antigen is not identified.

The table came from immunoSEQ multiplex PCR; TCRdb's copy has only in-frame clones and leaves some out. The table includes around 190,000 clones, approximately 94% detected once. Trimming pared 8 bases from V and 2 bases from J, leaving 18 bases between. There are 15 residues in the CDR3. Germline lookup yields CDR1 KGHSH and CDR2 LQKENI. This receptor was obtained from an adult who received the AZD1222 COVID-19 vaccine. V usage is TRBV18 and J usage is TRBJ2-5; a weak D match, TRBD1 (5 bases). This specimen was peripheral blood, taken 28 days after the second AZD1222 dose. The CDR3 sequence: CASQPLAGWQETQYF. The DNA for the CDR3 is TGTGCCAGCCAACCGCTGGCAGGGTGGCAAGAGACCCAGTACTTC.